The text below deals with one T cell receptor beta chain. Its specific antigen is unknown. No quality values exist for individual bases; no much larger clone is one base distant. The sample comes from a study of control samples from healthy donors and cancer patients (dated by TCRdb to the early 2020s). Libraries were constructed by the immunoSEQ multiplex PCR assay. Here the immuneACCESS table is served through TCRdb, limited to in-frame sequences with V and J called. Missing clones are a known gap in these copies; in checked studies unresolved V genes cover under half, and the rest lacks a known reason. The sample table records about 270,000 clones; 82% of these occur just once. The top ten clones comprise about 14% of the sample. Sequencing used PBMCs. The source is a woman aged 60 to 75 with lung cancer.

This receptor carries the CDR3 CASSQGQLVYEQYF. Read as DNA, the sequence is TGCGCCAGCAGCCAGGGACAGCTAGTCTACGAGCAGTACTTC. Recombination joined TRBV5-1 with TRBJ2-7; 7 junctional bases match TRBD1. The germline V and J ends show losses of 4 bases and 3 bases respectively, and no gene match explains 7 bases of the junction. The germline V gene specifies SGHRS as CDR1 and YFSETQ as CDR2. The cysteine opens and the phenylalanine closes a CDR3 of 14 amino acids. Here the CDR3 DNA is all that survives: 42 bases in frame from base 1.